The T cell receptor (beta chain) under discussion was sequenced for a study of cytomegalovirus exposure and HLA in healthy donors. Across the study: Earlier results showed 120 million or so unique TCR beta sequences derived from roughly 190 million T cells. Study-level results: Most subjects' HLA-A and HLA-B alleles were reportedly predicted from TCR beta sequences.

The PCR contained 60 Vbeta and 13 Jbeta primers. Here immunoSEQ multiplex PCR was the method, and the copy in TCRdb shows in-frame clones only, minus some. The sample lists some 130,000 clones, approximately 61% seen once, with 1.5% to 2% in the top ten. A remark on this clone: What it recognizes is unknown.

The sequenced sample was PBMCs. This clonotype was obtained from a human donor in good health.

CDR3 loop: CSVEGTLRGPDTQYF. The CDR3 DNA is TGCAGCGTTGAAGGAACTCTCAGGGGGCCAGATACGCAGTATTTT. This rearrangement joins TRBV29-1 to TRBJ2-3; 8 positions match TRBD1. Germline loops: CDR1 SQVTM, CDR2 ANQGSEA. Trimming cost V 1 base and J 4 bases; bases outside gene matches: 7. The CDR3 runs to 15 residues.